This T cell receptor beta chain comes out of a study of T cell responses to AZD1222 COVID-19 vaccine. Comment on this clone: Antigen unknown.

CDR3 length: 11 amino acids. Looked up from germline, CDR1 is WSHSY and CDR2 is SAAADI. Deletions cut 8 bases from V and 8 bases from J, with 9 bases between. Measured with immunoSEQ multiplex PCR; TCRdb has only the in-frame clones, and not every one. This sample has about 120,000 clones, with approximately 90% found just once. Study-level results: The sample set comprised mostly white British donors with more females, and clonal diversity was possibly underestimated. Spike regions recognized by vaccine-associated CD4 TCRs spanned the protein, led by 160-218 and 743-854. Baseline serology detected seropositivity in only five or six AZD1222 recipients.

The chain recombines TRBV10-2 with TRBJ1-4; no clear D. The sequenced sample was peripheral blood, obtained 28 days after the second AZD1222 dose. The sequence derives from an adult who received the AZD1222 COVID-19 vaccine. The CDR3 nucleotides are TGCGCCAGCGGGAGGCAAGAAAAACTGTTTTTT. Its translation is CASGRQEKLFF.